Shown below are 8 T cell receptor beta chains from a single sample sequenced in a study of blood T cells in healthy people across ages. A J-beta primer mix and a sample-barcoded 5' primer were used in a second PCR of about 7 to 12 cycles. MiXCR was run by TCRdb on the 5' RACE reads, yielding one entry per CDR3 protein. The sample holds hundreds of thousands of distinct CDR3 sequences, over 40% seen once. Sequencing was carried out using blood. These receptors were obtained from a man older than 75 in good health.

The rearrangement uses TRBV3-1 and TRBJ2-7; D unresolved. The CDR3 has 14 residues. Trimming left V 0 bases short and J 2 bases short, with 8 bases between. Germline CDR1 LGHDT, CDR2 YNNKEL (reference sequence). The CDR3 is CASSQEPATYEQYF. The CDR3 nucleotides read TGTGCCAGCAGCCAAGAACCCGCCACCTACGAGCAGTACTTC.

The chain joins TRBV6-5 to TRBJ2-1, with 12 positions matching TRBD1. Germline assignment: CDR1 MNHEY and CDR2 SVGAGI. After removal of 6 bases from V and 7 bases from J, the junction contained 7 bases not matched to a gene. The CDR3 has 15 amino acids. This CDR3 is CASRPSGQGANEQFF. CDR3 DNA: TGTGCCAGCAGGCCGTCGGGACAGGGGGCAAATGAGCAGTTCTTC.

Regarding this clonotype: The junction differs from germline at one of its ends, possibly a read error. This chain links TRBV5-6 with TRBJ1-5; D perhaps matches TRBD1 (5 bases). CDR1 SGHDT and CDR2 YYEEEE come from the germline V gene. The CDR3 extends over 17 amino acids. In nucleotides, the CDR3 is TGTGCCTGCAGCCTGAAGGGTGGGGCCCTAAGCAATCAGCCCCAGCATTTT. It codes for CACSLKGGALSNQPQHF.

The J gene is TRBJ2-3, the V gene TRBV5-1; possibly TRBD2 for D (6 bases). The germline gives CDR1 SGHRS, CDR2 YFSETQ. Trimming removed 2 bases at V and 0 bases at J, with 13 bases between. This CDR3 region has 16 residues. CDR3 DNA sequence: TGCGCCAGCAGCTTAAACAACGGGGGAAGCACAGATACGCAGTATTTT. Amino acid sequence: CASSLNNGGSTDTQYF.

The rearrangement joins TRBV21-1 to TRBJ2-5; the table assigns TRBD2, which was not confirmed against the DNA. TRBV21-1 has pseudogene status. The CDR3 is made up of 17 amino acids. The CDR3 loop is CASSTSPGTANQETQYF. The DNA for the CDR3 is TGTGCCAGCAGCACGAGTCCCGGGACAGCGAACCAAGAGACCCAGTACTTC.

Ten or more counts support this clonotype. The CDR3: CASSYDSGRHEQYF. CDR3 nucleotides: TGTGCCAGCAGTTATGATAGCGGGAGGCACGAGCAGTACTTC. The V call is TRBV6-6, the J call TRBJ2-7; TRBD2 aligns across 10 bases. After removal of 3 bases from V and 5 bases from J, the junction contained 4 bases not matched to a gene. Per the germline V gene, CDR1 is MNHNY and CDR2 is SVGAGI (reference sequence). This CDR3 is built from 14 residues.

The chain combines TRBV6-2 or TRBV6-3 with TRBJ1-2; TRBD1 agrees at 7 bases. Losses at the gene ends were 4 bases for V and 13 bases for J; bases not matched to a gene: 9. The CDR3 spans 12 residues. The germline CDR1 and CDR2 sequences are MNHEY and SVGEGT. CDR3: CASSSGTALSTF. The CDR3, as DNA: TGTGCCAGCAGTTCCGGGACAGCCTTGTCCACCTTC.

This clonotype has just a few counts. The genes are TRBV7-6 and TRBJ2-6; no reliable D call. Trimming removed 4 bases from V and 5 bases from J, with 18 bases in between. This CDR3 contains 17 residues. Per the germline V gene, CDR1 is SGHVS and CDR2 is FNYEAQ. The CDR3 DNA reads as TGTGCCAGCAGCTCTCGGACCGCCGGCGGTCGGGCCAACGTCCTGACTTTC. It encodes CASSSRTAGGRANVLTF. Drawing the rest from reference TRBV7-6 and TRBJ2-6, the complete variable domain is GAGVSQSPRYKVTKRGQDVALRCDPISGHVSLYWYRQALGQGPEFLTYFNYEAQQDKSGLPNDRFSAERPEGSISTLTIQRTEQRDSAMYRCASSSRTAGGRANVLTFGAGSRLTVL.